The present entry profiles one TCR beta chain with its context. Its matching antigen is unknown. This record belongs to a study of T-cell memory formation after mild COVID-19. Overall study findings and caveats: Memory from before infection featured some responding clones, which suggests cross-reactive memory joined.

TCRdb ran MiXCR on the 5' RACE reads and lists one entry per CDR3 protein. The data show hundreds of thousands of distinct CDR3 sequences, with around 14% seen just once and less than 25% held by the top ten. Germline V CDR1 and CDR2: MNHEY, SVGAGI. The V end lost 0 bases, the J end lost 2 bases, and 8 bases lay between the germline ends. The CDR3 extends over 14 amino acids. This sequence was found in a man between 18 and 29 years old who had mild COVID-19 (a few samples of this study predate the infection). Cell type and time point are not known. V gene TRBV6-5 combines with J gene TRBJ2-7; either TRBD1 or TRBD2 may supply D (5 bases each). Sequenced material: PBMCs or a T cell subset sorted from them (not recorded which). CDR3 nucleotide sequence: TGTGCCAGCAGTTACTCTGGGGGACCCTACGAGCAGTACTTC. Translation gives CASSYSGGPYEQYF.